Detailed here is one T cell receptor beta chain. Its antigen is as yet unknown. Because the CDR3's place on the DNA is in doubt, the DNA is left out and the CDR3 is given as listed by TCRdb. The CDR3 sequence runs 14 residues, both termini included. Germline-derived CDR1 and CDR2 are MNHEY and SMNVEV (reference sequence). This specimen comes from a study of T cell responses to AZD1222 COVID-19 vaccine. Notes on the study in general: Donors skewed white British and female; clonal diversity was possibly underestimated. Across the whole spike, CD4 TCRs peaked at regions 160-218 and 743-854.

Generated by immunoSEQ multiplex PCR, the TCRdb table keeps only in-frame clones and is missing some. The table lists roughly 80,000 clones, 75% to 95% of them singletons. Source: peripheral blood, taken 28 days after the second AZD1222 dose. The clonotype originates from an adult who received the AZD1222 COVID-19 vaccine. The genes are TRBV27 and TRBJ1-1. The CDR3 protein is CASNFLWTNTEAFF.